This T cell receptor beta chain was found in a study of identical twins. This clonotype was picked up a small number of times. Its target is unknown. A universal primer site was added by template switching, and unique molecular identifiers were carried by the cDNA. TCRdb re-analysed the 5' RACE reads in MiXCR, keeping a single row per CDR3 protein. The sample carries roughly 260,000 distinct CDR3 sequences, about an eighth recorded once. Notes on the study in general: The study drew conclusions from cross-sectional statistical analysis, not from following the same donors.

The sequenced material came from memory (CD45RO+) T cells sorted from blood. The clonotype was recovered from a woman between 18 and 30 years old in good health.

The CDR3 loop is CAWATGRKTQYF. The CDR3 bases are TGTGCCTGGGCGACAGGGCGGAAGACCCAGTACTTC. The chain carries TRBV30 and TRBJ2-5, with 7 positions matching TRBD1. The CDR3 length is 12 residues. With V trimmed by 5 bases and J by 6 bases, 6 bases remained unmatched. CDR1 is GTSNPN, CDR2 SVGIG, per germline (reference sequence).